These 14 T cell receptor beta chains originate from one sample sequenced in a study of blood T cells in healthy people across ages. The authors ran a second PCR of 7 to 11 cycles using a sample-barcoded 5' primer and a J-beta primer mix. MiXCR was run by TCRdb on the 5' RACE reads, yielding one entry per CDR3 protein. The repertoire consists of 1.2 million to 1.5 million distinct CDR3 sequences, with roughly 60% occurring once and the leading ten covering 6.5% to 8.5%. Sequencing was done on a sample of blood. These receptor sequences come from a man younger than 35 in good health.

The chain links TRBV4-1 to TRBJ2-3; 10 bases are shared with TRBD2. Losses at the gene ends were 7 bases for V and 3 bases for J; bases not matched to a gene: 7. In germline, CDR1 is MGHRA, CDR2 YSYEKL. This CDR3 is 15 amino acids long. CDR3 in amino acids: CASTHVAGGTDTQYF. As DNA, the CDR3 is TGCGCCAGCACCCACGTAGCGGGGGGTACAGATACGCAGTATTTT.

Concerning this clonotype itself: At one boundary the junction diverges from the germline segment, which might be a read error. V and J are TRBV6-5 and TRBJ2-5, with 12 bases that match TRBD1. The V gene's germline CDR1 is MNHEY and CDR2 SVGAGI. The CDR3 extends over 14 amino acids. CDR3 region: CANSSGTGGSIQYF. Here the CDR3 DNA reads TGTGCCAACAGTTCCGGGACAGGGGGCTCGATACAGTACTTC.

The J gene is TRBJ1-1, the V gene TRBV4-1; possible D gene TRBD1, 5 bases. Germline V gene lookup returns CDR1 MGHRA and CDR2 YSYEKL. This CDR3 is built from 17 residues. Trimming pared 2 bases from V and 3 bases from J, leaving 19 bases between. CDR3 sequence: CASSQRITYRDHTEAFF. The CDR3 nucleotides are TGCGCCAGCAGCCAACGAATTACATACCGGGACCACACTGAAGCTTTCTTT.

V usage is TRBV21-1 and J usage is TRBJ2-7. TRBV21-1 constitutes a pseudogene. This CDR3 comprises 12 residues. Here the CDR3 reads CASSNEQREQYF. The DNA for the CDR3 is TGTGCCAGCAGCAACGAACAGAGAGAGCAGTACTTC.

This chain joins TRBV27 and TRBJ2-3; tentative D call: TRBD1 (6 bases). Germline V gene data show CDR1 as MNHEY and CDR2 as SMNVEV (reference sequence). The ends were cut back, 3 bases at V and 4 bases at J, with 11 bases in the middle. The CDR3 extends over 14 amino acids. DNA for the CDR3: TGTGCCAGCAGTTTGATGCAGGGGTCAGATACGCAGTATTTT. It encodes CASSLMQGSDTQYF.

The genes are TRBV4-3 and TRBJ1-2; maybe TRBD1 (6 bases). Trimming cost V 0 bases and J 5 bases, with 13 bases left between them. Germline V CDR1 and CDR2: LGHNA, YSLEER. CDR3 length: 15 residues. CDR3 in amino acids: CASSQDPGGAYGYTF. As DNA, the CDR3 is TGCGCCAGCAGCCAAGATCCGGGGGGCGCTTATGGCTACACCTTC.

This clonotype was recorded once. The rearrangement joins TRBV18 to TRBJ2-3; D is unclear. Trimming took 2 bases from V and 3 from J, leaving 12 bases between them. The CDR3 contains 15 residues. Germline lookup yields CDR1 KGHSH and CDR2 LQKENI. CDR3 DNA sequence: TGTGCCAGCTCACCAATAAACGGTTTGACAGATACGCAGTATTTT. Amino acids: CASSPINGLTDTQYF. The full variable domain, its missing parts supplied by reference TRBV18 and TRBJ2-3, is NAGVMQNPRHLVRRRGQEARLRCSPMKGHSHVYWYRQLPEEGLKFMVYLQKENIIDESGMPKERFSAEFPKEGPSILRIQQVVRGDSAAYFCASSPINGLTDTQYFGPGTRLTVL.

The CDR3 DNA sequence: TGTGCCAGCAGAATGACCGGGACAGGGTACAATGAGCAGTTCTTC. This translates into CASRMTGTGYNEQFF. The V and J genes are TRBV6-6 and TRBJ2-1; the match to TRBD1 covers 9 bases. Looked up from germline, CDR1 is MNHNY and CDR2 is SVGAGI (reference sequence). The CDR3 consists of 15 residues. V trimming: 6 bases; J trimming: 4 bases; junction bases outside the gene matches: 7.

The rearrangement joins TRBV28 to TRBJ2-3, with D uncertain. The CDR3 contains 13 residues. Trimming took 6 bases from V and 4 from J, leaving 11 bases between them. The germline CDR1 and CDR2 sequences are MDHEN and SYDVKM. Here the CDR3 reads CASSLGASDTQYF. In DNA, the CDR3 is TGTGCCAGCAGCCTTGGAGCGTCAGATACGCAGTATTTT.

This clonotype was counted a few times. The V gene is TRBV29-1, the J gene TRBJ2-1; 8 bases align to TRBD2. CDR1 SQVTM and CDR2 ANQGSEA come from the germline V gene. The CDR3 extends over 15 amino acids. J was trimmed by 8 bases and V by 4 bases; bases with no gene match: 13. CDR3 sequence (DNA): TGCAGCGTTGCCCCCAGCGGGAGTTCGATGGATGAGCAGTTCTTC. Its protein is CSVAPSGSSMDEQFF.

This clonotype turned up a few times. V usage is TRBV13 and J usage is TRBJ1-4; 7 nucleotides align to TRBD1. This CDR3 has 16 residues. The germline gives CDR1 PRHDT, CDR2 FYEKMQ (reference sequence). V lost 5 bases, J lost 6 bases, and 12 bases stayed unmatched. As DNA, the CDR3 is TGTGCCAGCAGCCCCTACGATAAAGACAGGGATGAAAAACTGTTTTTT. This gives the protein CASSPYDKDRDEKLFF.

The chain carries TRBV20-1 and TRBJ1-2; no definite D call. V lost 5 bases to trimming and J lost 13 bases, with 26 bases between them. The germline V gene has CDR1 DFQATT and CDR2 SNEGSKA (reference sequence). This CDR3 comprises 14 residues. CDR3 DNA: TGCAGTGCTCGAAGCCCGGGAATGAGCACGACCGGCACCTTC. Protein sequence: CSARSPGMSTTGTF.

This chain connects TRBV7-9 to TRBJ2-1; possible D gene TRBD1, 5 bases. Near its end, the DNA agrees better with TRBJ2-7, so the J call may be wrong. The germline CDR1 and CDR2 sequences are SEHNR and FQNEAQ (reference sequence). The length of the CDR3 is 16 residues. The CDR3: CASSLGAGNAYNEQYF. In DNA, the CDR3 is TGTGCCAGCAGCTTAGGAGCAGGGAACGCCTACAATGAGCAGTACTTC.

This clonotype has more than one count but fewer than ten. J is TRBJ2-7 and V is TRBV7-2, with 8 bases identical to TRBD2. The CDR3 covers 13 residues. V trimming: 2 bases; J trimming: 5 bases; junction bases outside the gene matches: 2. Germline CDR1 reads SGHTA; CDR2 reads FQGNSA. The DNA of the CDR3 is TGTGCCAGCAGCTTACCTAGCGGGCACGAGCAGTACTTC. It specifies CASSLPSGHEQYF.